These 16 T cell receptor beta chains share one sample of origin, sequenced in a study of blood T cells in healthy people across ages. For the second PCR, which ran for about 7 to 11 cycles, a sample-barcoded 5' primer and a J-beta primer mix were used. From the 5' RACE reads, TCRdb called clonotypes with MiXCR, one entry per CDR3 protein. The profile shows hundreds of thousands of distinct CDR3 sequences, 25% of them singletons. These data also featured in a second study, about T cells of mothers and their children.

Specimen: blood. The receptors come from a boy between 10 and 17 years old in good health.

This clonotype was found a few times. The gene calls are TRBV29-1 and TRBJ1-1; D gene uncertain. The germline V and J ends were trimmed by 5 bases and 0 bases, with 16 bases remaining between them. Germline V lookup: CDR1 SQVTM, CDR2 ANQGSEA. This CDR3 region has 15 residues. The CDR3 spells CSVLPLDLMNTEAFF. CDR3 coding DNA: TGCAGCGTTCTACCTTTGGACCTCATGAACACTGAAGCTTTCTTT. The full variable domain, completed using reference TRBV29-1 and TRBJ1-1, is SAVISQKPSRDICQRGTSLTIQCQVDSQVTMMFWYRQQPGQSLTLIATANQGSEATYESGFVIDKFPISRPNLTFSTLTVSNMSPEDSSIYLCSVLPLDLMNTEAFFGQGTRLTVV.

This clonotype was detected only a few times. The V and J genes are TRBV7-9 and TRBJ2-1; 10 nucleotides agree with TRBD2. The CDR3 spans 16 residues. Losses at the gene ends were 5 bases for V and 1 base for J; bases not matched to a gene: 5. Germline assignment: CDR1 SEHNR and CDR2 FQNEAQ (reference sequence). The CDR3 sequence: CASSGGLALSYNEQFF. Written as DNA, the CDR3 is TGTGCCAGCAGCGGGGGACTAGCGCTATCCTACAATGAGCAGTTCTTC.

This rearrangement joins TRBV10-3 to TRBJ2-1; the D is unclear. V was trimmed by 2 bases and J by 3 bases, leaving 11 bases between them. This CDR3 contains 15 residues. Looked up from germline, CDR1 is ENHRY and CDR2 is SYGVKD. The chain's CDR3 is CAISEDPVFYNEQFF. CDR3 nucleotide sequence: TGTGCCATCAGTGAGGACCCGGTTTTCTACAATGAGCAGTTCTTC.

This clonotype was detected only a few times. The chain carries TRBV7-2 and TRBJ2-3, with 8 bases that match TRBD1. The germline gives CDR1 SGHTA, CDR2 FQGNSA. The CDR3 has 15 amino acids. Trimming at V came to 8 bases and at J to 4 bases, leaving 11 bases not matched to a gene. CDR3 protein: CASGSSGTGADTQYF. DNA for the CDR3: TGTGCCAGCGGAAGCTCCGGGACAGGCGCAGATACGCAGTATTTT.

The J gene is TRBJ1-1, the V gene TRBV6-6; D unclear. This CDR3 comprises 14 residues. From germline, CDR1 is MNHNY and CDR2 SVGAGI (reference sequence). The germline V and J ends were trimmed by 2 bases and 1 base, with 8 bases remaining between them. The CDR3 DNA is TGTGCCAGCAGTTACGTCTCGGAGAACACTGAAGCTTTCTTT. It translates to CASSYVSENTEAFF.

This clonotype was detected a few times. The chain uses TRBV29-1 and TRBJ1-2, with D unresolved. The V gene lost 1 base and the J gene lost 4 bases, with 10 bases spanning the gap. Germline CDR1 reads SQVTM; CDR2 reads ANQGSEA. The CDR3 has 13 amino acids. For the CDR3, the DNA is TGCAGCGTTGAAGGGCAGAACCTCTATGGCTACACCTTC. Protein sequence: CSVEGQNLYGYTF.

J is TRBJ1-4 and V is TRBV7-9; D is undetermined. This CDR3 has 16 residues. CDR1 is SEHNR, CDR2 FQNEAQ, per germline (reference sequence). The V and J ends lost 5 bases and 0 bases respectively, with 13 bases between them. The CDR3 here is CASSPQLIATNEKLFF. The CDR3 bases are TGTGCCAGCAGCCCGCAACTGATTGCAACTAATGAAAAACTGTTTTTT. The entire variable domain, with the rest obtained from reference TRBV7-9 and TRBJ1-4, is as follows: DTGVSQNPRHKITKRGQNVTFRCDPISEHNRLYWYRQTLGQGPEFLTYFQNEAQLEKSRLLSDRFSAERPKGSFSTLEIQRTEQGDSAMYLCASSPQLIATNEKLFFGSGTQLSVL.

The rearrangement uses TRBV7-9 and TRBJ1-1; tentative D call: TRBD1 (5 bases). This CDR3 has 14 residues. V lost 6 bases, J lost 0 bases, and 11 bases lay in between. Per the germline V gene, CDR1 is SEHNR and CDR2 is FQNEAQ (reference sequence). CDR3 region: CASSWGTMNTEAFF. The DNA for the CDR3 is TGTGCCAGCAGTTGGGGGACCATGAACACTGAAGCTTTCTTT.

The genes are TRBV11-2 and TRBJ2-2; 7 nucleotides align to TRBD2. Germline V gene sequence: CDR1 SGHAT, CDR2 FQNNGV. The CDR3 has 16 amino acids. The junction had 9 bases not matched to a gene; V was cut back by 1 base and J by 7 bases. CDR3 loop: CASSLVQRGPYGELFF. Written as DNA, the CDR3 is TGTGCCAGCAGCTTAGTACAGCGGGGTCCTTACGGGGAGCTGTTTTTT.

This sequence joins TRBV19 and TRBJ2-2; 9 nucleotides line up with TRBD2. This CDR3 spans 15 amino acids. The trim removed 4 bases at V and 0 bases at J, leaving 0 bases unmatched. Germline CDR1 is LNHDA and CDR2 is SQIVND (reference sequence). CDR3 DNA sequence: TGTGCCAGTAGTACTAGCGGGGCGAACACCGGGGAGCTGTTTTTT. It translates to CASSTSGANTGELFF.

CDR3 sequence reads: CASSQPWGSSGNEQFF. In DNA form, the CDR3 reads TGCGCCAGCAGCCAACCCTGGGGGAGTTCCGGCAATGAGCAGTTCTTC. The chain couples TRBV4-1 to TRBJ2-1; D possibly uses TRBD1 or TRBD2 (5 bases each). The CDR3 runs 16 residues. Germline assignment: CDR1 MGHRA and CDR2 YSYEKL. V was pared by 2 bases and J by 6 bases, with 17 bases between.

V is TRBV20-1 and J is TRBJ2-1; D remains ambiguous. The V end lost 3 bases, the J end lost 4 bases, and 13 bases lay between the germline ends. Germline V gives CDR1 DFQATT, CDR2 SNEGSKA (reference sequence). The CDR3 sequence is 14 residues long. CDR3 in DNA: TGCAGTGCTAGCTTTCGATTAGAGTACAATGAGCAGTTCTTC. It specifies CSASFRLEYNEQFF.

The chain is built from TRBV13 and TRBJ1-1; TRBD1 is a possible D gene (5 bases). The V and J ends lost 5 bases and 4 bases respectively, with 14 bases between them. Germline values: CDR1 PRHDT, CDR2 FYEKMQ (reference sequence). The CDR3 covers 14 residues. The CDR3 bases are TGTGCCAGCAGCCCGGACGGGGGTGGCACTGAAGCTTTCTTT. This translates into CASSPDGGGTEAFF.

This rearrangement joins TRBV28 to TRBJ2-7; 10 bases map to TRBD2. Germline V gives CDR1 MDHEN, CDR2 SYDVKM. This CDR3 has 15 amino acids. Trimming removed 5 bases from V and 4 bases from J; junction bases left unmatched: 8. Written as DNA, the CDR3 is TGTGCCAGCAGTCACCGGACTAGCGGTAAATACGAGCAGTACTTC. This gives the protein CASSHRTSGKYEQYF.

This clonotype showed up just a few times. The chain couples TRBV14 to TRBJ2-7, with unresolved D. The CDR3 spans 14 residues. Trimming left V 0 bases short and J 1 base short, with 7 bases between. CDR1 SGHDN and CDR2 FVKESK come from the germline V gene. The CDR3 protein is CASSQDIQSYEQYF. The CDR3 bases are TGTGCCAGCAGCCAAGATATACAGTCCTACGAGCAGTACTTC.

This clonotype was seen only a few times. The chain links TRBV2 to TRBJ2-5, with a possible D match to TRBD2 (5 bases). The CDR3 has 13 amino acids. V was trimmed by 7 bases and J by 7 bases, leaving 16 bases between them. Per germline, CDR1 SNHLY and CDR2 FYNNEI. In DNA form, the CDR3 reads TGTGCCAGCACCAAGAACGTCGAGGGGACCCAGTACTTC. It encodes CASTKNVEGTQYF.